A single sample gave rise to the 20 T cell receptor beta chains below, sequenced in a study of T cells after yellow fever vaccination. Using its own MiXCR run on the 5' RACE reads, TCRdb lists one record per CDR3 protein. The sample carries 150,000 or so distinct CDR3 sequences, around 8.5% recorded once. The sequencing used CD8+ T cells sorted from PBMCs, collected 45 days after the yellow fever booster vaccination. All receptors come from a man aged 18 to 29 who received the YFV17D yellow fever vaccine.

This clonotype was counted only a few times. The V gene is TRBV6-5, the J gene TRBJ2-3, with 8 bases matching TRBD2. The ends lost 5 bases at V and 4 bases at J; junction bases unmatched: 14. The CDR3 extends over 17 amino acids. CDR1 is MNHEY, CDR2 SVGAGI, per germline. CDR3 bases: TGTGCCAGCAGTCCGGACGGGGGGGCTTTAGTGGCAGATACGCAGTATTTT. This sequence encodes CASSPDGGALVADTQYF.

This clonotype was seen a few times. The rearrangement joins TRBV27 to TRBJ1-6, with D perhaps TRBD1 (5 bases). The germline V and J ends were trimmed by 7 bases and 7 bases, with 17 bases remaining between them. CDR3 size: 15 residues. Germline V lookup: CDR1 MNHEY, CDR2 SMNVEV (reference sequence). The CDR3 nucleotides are TGTGCCAGCACCGCGTTCGGAGGGACCAATTCACCCCTCCACTTT. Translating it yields CASTAFGGTNSPLHF.

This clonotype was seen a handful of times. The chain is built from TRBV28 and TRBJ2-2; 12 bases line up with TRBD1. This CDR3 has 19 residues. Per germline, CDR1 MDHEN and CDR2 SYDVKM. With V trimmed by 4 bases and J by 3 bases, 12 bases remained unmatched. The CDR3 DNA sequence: TGTGCCAGCAGTTCCTGGGACAGGGGGCAATTAGCGGACACCGGGGAGCTGTTTTTT. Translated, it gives CASSSWDRGQLADTGELFF.

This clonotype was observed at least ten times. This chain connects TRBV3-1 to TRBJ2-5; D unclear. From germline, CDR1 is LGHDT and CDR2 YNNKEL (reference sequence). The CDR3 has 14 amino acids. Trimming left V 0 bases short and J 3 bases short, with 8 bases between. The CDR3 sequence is CASSQDYQEETQYF. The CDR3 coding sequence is TGTGCCAGCAGCCAAGATTACCAGGAAGAGACCCAGTACTTC.

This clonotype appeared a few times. CDR3 nucleotide sequence: TGCAGTGCGCCGACAGGTTTAAGCTCCTACGAGCAGTACTTC. Its translation: CSAPTGLSSYEQYF. The genes are TRBV20-1 and TRBJ2-7, with a possible D match to TRBD1 (6 bases). V lost 6 bases and J 0 bases, leaving 15 bases between the germline ends. The CDR3 has 14 amino acids. Germline CDR1 DFQATT, CDR2 SNEGSKA (reference sequence).

The chain's CDR3 is CASSPGIKNTGELFF. Written as DNA, the CDR3 is TGTGCCAGCAGCCCCGGGATAAAGAACACCGGGGAGCTGTTTTTT. The V gene is TRBV7-7, the J gene TRBJ2-2; weak D call: TRBD2 (5 bases). V lost 5 bases and J lost 1, with 11 bases in between. The germline CDR1 and CDR2 sequences are SSHAT and FNYEAQ (reference sequence). This CDR3 region has 15 residues.

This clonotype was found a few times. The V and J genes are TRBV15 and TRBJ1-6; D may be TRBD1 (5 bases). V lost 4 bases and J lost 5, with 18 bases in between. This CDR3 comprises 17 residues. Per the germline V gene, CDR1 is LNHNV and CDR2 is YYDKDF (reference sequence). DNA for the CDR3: TGTGCCACCAGCAAGTTCCCGAGGGACGTTAATAATTCACCCCTCCACTTT. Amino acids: CATSKFPRDVNNSPLHF.

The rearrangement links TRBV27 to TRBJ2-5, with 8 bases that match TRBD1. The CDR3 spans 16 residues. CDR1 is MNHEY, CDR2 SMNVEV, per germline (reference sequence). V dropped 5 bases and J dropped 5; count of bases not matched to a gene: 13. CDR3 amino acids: CASSPLGTGVVETQYF. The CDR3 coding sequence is TGTGCCAGCAGTCCTCTAGGGACAGGCGTGGTGGAGACCCAGTACTTC.

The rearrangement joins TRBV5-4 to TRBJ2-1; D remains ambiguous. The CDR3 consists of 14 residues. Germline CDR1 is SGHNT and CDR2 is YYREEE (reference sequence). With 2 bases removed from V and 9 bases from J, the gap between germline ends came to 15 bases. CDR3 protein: CASSFLVVGGEQFF. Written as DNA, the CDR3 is TGTGCCAGCAGCTTCCTAGTAGTTGGTGGTGAGCAGTTCTTC.

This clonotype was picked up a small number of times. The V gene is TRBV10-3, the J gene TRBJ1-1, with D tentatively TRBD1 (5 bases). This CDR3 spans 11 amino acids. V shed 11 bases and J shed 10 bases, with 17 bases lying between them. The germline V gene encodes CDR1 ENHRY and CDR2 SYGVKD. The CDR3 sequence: CASREGERAFF. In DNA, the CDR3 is TGTGCCTCCAGGGAGGGCGAAAGAGCTTTCTTT.

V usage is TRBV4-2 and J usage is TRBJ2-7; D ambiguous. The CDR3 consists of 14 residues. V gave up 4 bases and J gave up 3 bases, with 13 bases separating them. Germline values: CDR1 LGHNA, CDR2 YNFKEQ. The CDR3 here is CASSPAAANYEQYF. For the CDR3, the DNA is TGTGCCAGCAGCCCCGCGGCAGCCAACTACGAGCAGTACTTC.

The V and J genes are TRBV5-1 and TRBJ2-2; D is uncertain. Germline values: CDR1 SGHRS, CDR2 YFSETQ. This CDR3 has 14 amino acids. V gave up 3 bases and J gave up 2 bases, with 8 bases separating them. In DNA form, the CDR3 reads TGCGCCAGCAGCTCGATGGATAACACCGGGGAGCTGTTTTTT. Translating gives CASSSMDNTGELFF.

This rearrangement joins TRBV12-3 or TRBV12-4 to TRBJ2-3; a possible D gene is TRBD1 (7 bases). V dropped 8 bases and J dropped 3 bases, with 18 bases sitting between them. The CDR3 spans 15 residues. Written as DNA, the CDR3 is TGTGCCAGCGGGAATTCAGGGGGGACGACAGATACGCAGTATTTT. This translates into CASGNSGGTTDTQYF.

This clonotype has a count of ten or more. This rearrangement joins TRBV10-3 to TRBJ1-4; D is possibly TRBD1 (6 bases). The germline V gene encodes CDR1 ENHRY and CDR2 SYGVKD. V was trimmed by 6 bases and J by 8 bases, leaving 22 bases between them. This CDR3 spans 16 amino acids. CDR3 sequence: CAISSGQSPVGEKLFF. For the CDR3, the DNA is TGTGCCATCAGCTCTGGACAGTCCCCAGTGGGAGAAAAACTGTTTTTT.

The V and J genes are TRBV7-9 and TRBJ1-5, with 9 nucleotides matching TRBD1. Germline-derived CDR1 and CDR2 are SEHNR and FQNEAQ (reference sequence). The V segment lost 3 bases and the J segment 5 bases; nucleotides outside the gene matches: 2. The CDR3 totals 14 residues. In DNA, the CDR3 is TGTGCCAGCAGCTTTACAGGGGGCGATCAGCCCCAGCATTTT. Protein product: CASSFTGGDQPQHF.

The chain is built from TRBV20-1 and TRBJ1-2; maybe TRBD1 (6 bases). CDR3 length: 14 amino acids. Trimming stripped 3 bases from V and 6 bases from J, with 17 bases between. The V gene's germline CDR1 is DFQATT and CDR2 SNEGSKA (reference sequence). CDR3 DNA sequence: TGCAGTGCTAGGACCCACGACAGGAACGATGGCTACACCTTC. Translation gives CSARTHDRNDGYTF.

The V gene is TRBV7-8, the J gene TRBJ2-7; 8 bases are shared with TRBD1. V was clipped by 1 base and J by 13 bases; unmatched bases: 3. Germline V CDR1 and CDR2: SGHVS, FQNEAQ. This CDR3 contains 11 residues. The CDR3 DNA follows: TGTGCCAGCAGCTTAGACAGGGGGTCTTACTTC. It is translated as CASSLDRGSYF.

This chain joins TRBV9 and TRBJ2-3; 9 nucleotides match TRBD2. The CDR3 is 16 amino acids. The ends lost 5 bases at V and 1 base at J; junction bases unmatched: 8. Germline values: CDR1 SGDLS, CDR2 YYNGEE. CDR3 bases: TGTGCCAGCAGTGGATTTAGCGGGGGCCGCACAGATACGCAGTATTTT. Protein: CASSGFSGGRTDTQYF.

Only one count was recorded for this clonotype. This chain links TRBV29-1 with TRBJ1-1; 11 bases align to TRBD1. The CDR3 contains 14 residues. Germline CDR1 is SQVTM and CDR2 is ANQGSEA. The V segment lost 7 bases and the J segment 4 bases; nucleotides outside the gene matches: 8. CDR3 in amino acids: CSATGTGGATEAFF. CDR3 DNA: TGCAGCGCCACCGGGACAGGGGGGGCCACTGAAGCTTTCTTT.

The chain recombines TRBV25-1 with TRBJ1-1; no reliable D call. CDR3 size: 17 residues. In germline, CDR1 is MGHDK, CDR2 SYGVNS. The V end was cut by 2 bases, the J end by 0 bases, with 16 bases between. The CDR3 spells CASSEKSRAYLNTEAFF. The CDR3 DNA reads TGTGCCAGCAGTGAAAAAAGTAGGGCCTACTTGAACACTGAAGCTTTCTTT.